This T cell receptor (beta chain) derives from a study of blood T cells in healthy people across ages. A sample-barcoded 5' primer and a J-beta primer mix were used in a second PCR of roughly 6 to 11 cycles. TCRdb redid the calling of the 5' RACE reads with MiXCR, one entry per CDR3 protein. The top ten hold approximately 10% of the sample, which has around 1.5 million distinct CDR3 sequences, roughly 32% seen once. The table lists this clonotype with a count of one. One junction end does not reproduce the germline sequence, and a read error may be involved. Germline V gene sequence: CDR1 SGHRS, CDR2 YFSETQ. The CDR3 is 16 amino acids.

This chain uses TRBV5-1 with TRBJ2-6; the D call may be TRBD1 or TRBD2 (5 bases each). The sequence was obtained from a woman in her thirties in good health. Sample: blood. The CDR3 coding sequence is TGCGCCAGCAGCTTGGCCGGGGCAGCTGGGGCCAGCGTCCTGACTTTC. Translation: CASSLAGAAGASVLTF. The variable domain in full, with the rest retrieved from reference TRBV5-1 and TRBJ2-6, is KAGVTQTPRYLIKTRGQQVTLSCSPISGHRSVSWYQQTPGQGLQFLFEYFSETQRNKGNFPGRFSGRQFSNSRSEMNVSTLELGDSALYLCASSLAGAAGASVLTFGAGSRLTVL.